Below are 19 T cell receptor beta chains sequenced from a single sample in a study of cytomegalovirus exposure and HLA in healthy donors. PCR was performed using 60 Vbeta and 13 Jbeta primers. Sequenced by immunoSEQ multiplex PCR; TCRdb stores in-frame clones only, minus some. This table holds tens of thousands of clones, around 76% found once. The sequencing input was PBMCs. These receptors came from a male donor in good health and CMV-seropositive.

The rearrangement uses TRBV7-6 and TRBJ2-2; maybe TRBD1 (7 bases). Per the germline V gene, CDR1 is SGHVS and CDR2 is FNYEAQ. CDR3 length: 17 amino acids. The V and J ends lost 5 bases and 6 bases respectively, with 22 bases between them. The CDR3 bases are TGTGCCAGCAGCGAACAGGGGACTTTATCCCTCGCCGGGGAGCTGTTTTTT. Translated: CASSEQGTLSLAGELFF.

A few counts support this clone. This chain joins TRBV5-4 and TRBJ2-5; maybe TRBD1 (5 bases). The CDR3 runs to 13 residues. V was trimmed by 5 bases and J by 5 bases, leaving 13 bases between them. Germline CDR1 and CDR2: SGHNT and YYREEE (reference sequence). CDR3 residues: CASSSGQRETQYF. The CDR3 DNA sequence: TGTGCCAGCAGTTCCGGACAACGGGAGACCCAGTACTTC.

The count of this clone is one. The CDR3 nucleotides are TGCGCCAGCAGCTTGGAGACACCTATGGGTCAGCCCCAGCATTTT. Encoded protein: CASSLETPMGQPQHF. The rearrangement links TRBV5-1 to TRBJ1-5; D is undetermined. Germline assignment: CDR1 SGHRS and CDR2 YFSETQ. This CDR3 is 15 amino acids long. Trimming cost V 0 bases and J 6 bases, with 13 bases left between them.

This clone was detected once. The chain has TRBV9 and TRBJ2-7; 8 nucleotides match TRBD2. Losses at the gene ends were 4 bases for V and 0 bases for J; bases not matched to a gene: 12. This CDR3 is built from 17 residues. CDR1 is SGDLS and CDR2 is YYNGEE in the germline V gene. CDR3 protein: CASSTPHRGGPSYEQYF. The CDR3 coding sequence is TGTGCCAGCAGCACTCCCCACCGGGGGGGCCCCTCCTACGAGCAGTACTTC.

This clone was detected a few times. The rearrangement links TRBV19 to TRBJ2-7; weak D call: TRBD2 (6 bases). Between the trimmed V and J ends, which lost 4 bases and 5 bases, there was a span of 18 bases. The CDR3 loop spans 15 amino acids. Germline loops: CDR1 LNHDA, CDR2 SQIVND (reference sequence). The CDR3 nucleotides are TGTGCCAGTAGTACATCCGGAGGGGTGAGGAACGAGCAGTACTTC. It yields the protein CASSTSGGVRNEQYF.

The CDR3 loop is CASSFTQGSGNTIYF. CDR3 nucleotide sequence: TGTGCCAGCAGTTTTACCCAGGGGTCTGGAAACACCATATATTTT. The V gene is TRBV6-5, the J gene TRBJ1-3; possible D gene TRBD1, 6 bases. The CDR3 is made up of 15 amino acids. V was shortened by 4 bases and J by 1 base, with 11 bases between the two germline ends. CDR1 is MNHEY, CDR2 SVGAGI, per germline.

The sample holds one count of this clone. This chain joins TRBV2 and TRBJ2-7; 9 bases map to TRBD2. From germline, CDR1 is SNHLY and CDR2 FYNNEI. The J segment lost 2 bases and the V segment lost 6 bases, leaving 8 bases of the junction unmatched. The CDR3 has 15 amino acids. The CDR3: CASRASSGVTYEQYF. CDR3 nucleotides: TGTGCCAGCAGGGCCTCTAGCGGGGTAACCTACGAGCAGTACTTC.

This clone was recorded only once. The chain is built from TRBV11-2 and TRBJ2-3; D might be TRBD1 (5 bases). The germline CDR1 and CDR2 sequences are SGHAT and FQNNGV. The CDR3 extends over 14 amino acids. V lost 2 bases, J lost 4 bases, and 10 bases lay in between. The CDR3 bases are TGTGCCAGCAGCTTACAGGGTTCCGCAGATACGCAGTATTTT. Its translation is CASSLQGSADTQYF.

V gene TRBV27 combines with J gene TRBJ2-1; a weak D match, TRBD2 (6 bases). From germline, CDR1 is MNHEY and CDR2 SMNVEV (reference sequence). The CDR3 spans 12 residues. V lost 7 bases to trimming and J lost 4 bases, with 8 bases between them. The CDR3 bases are TGTGCCAGCAAGGAGGGATACAATGAGCAGTTCTTC. Encoded protein: CASKEGYNEQFF.

The chain carries TRBV6-1 and TRBJ1-2; D unresolved. V lost 5 bases and J 2 bases, leaving 15 bases between the germline ends. The length of the CDR3 is 15 residues. Germline loops: CDR1 MNHNS, CDR2 SASEGT. DNA for the CDR3: TGTGCCAGCAGTTCGACATCCGGGGTCAACTATGGCTACACCTTC. As protein: CASSSTSGVNYGYTF.

The chain has TRBV9 and TRBJ1-2; D may be TRBD1 (5 bases). CDR1 is SGDLS and CDR2 is YYNGEE in the germline V gene. The CDR3 is 13 amino acids. Trimming took off 3 bases at V and 4 bases at J, with 10 bases between the two ends. The CDR3 sequence is CASSAGTLYGYTF. The CDR3 nucleotides are TGTGCCAGCAGCGCCGGGACTCTCTATGGCTACACCTTC.

This clone occurred a few times. The V gene is TRBV7-6, the J gene TRBJ2-7; 9 bases match TRBD2. V shed 5 bases and J 1 base; nucleotides not matched to a gene: 6. The CDR3 totals 15 residues. The V gene's germline CDR1 is SGHVS and CDR2 FNYEAQ. Here the CDR3 DNA reads TGTGCCAGCAGCCGGGGGCTAGCGGGGTCCTACGAGCAGTACTTC. Protein product: CASSRGLAGSYEQYF.

The rearrangement links TRBV19 to TRBJ1-5; D gene uncertain. There are 15 residues in the CDR3. Trimming stripped 7 bases from V and 2 bases from J, with 15 bases between. Germline V gene sequence: CDR1 LNHDA, CDR2 SQIVND (reference sequence). The chain's CDR3 is CASTLGGKGNQPQHF. CDR3 DNA sequence: TGTGCCAGTACCCTGGGAGGCAAGGGCAATCAGCCCCAGCATTTT.

In this sample, this clone turned up a few times. The chain employs TRBV7-2 and TRBJ2-5; 7 nucleotides match TRBD1. The junction had 9 bases not matched to a gene; V was cut back by 0 bases and J by 5 bases. CDR3 length: 16 residues. CDR1 is SGHTA, CDR2 FQGNSA, per germline. Here the CDR3 reads CASSLAGTVAWETQYF. The CDR3 DNA sequence: TGTGCCAGCAGCTTAGCGGGGACAGTAGCGTGGGAGACCCAGTACTTC.

The chain has TRBV7-9 and TRBJ1-1; D gene unclear. The CDR3 length is 13 residues. The V gene lost 6 bases and the J gene lost 1 base, with 9 bases spanning the gap. The germline V gene encodes CDR1 SEHNR and CDR2 FQNEAQ (reference sequence). The CDR3 DNA follows: TGTGCCAGCAGGTCCACAGAGAACACTGAAGCTTTCTTT. Its translation is CASRSTENTEAFF.

This sequence joins TRBV19 and TRBJ1-4; 7 positions agree with TRBD1. Trimming cost V 5 bases and J 7 bases; bases outside gene matches: 10. The CDR3 has 15 residues. The germline V gene encodes CDR1 LNHDA and CDR2 SQIVND (reference sequence). The CDR3 nucleotides are TGTGCCAGTAGTCCAAAAGGGGGCATTGTTGAAAAACTGTTTTTT. This codes for CASSPKGGIVEKLFF.

This chain joins TRBV4-3 and TRBJ2-1; tentatively, D is TRBD2 (5 bases). The germline CDR1 and CDR2 sequences are LGHNA and YSLEER. CDR3 size: 13 residues. Deletions cut 4 bases from V and 3 bases from J, with 7 bases between. The CDR3 nucleotides are TGCGCCAGCAGCCCAACTAGCTACAATGAGCAGTTCTTC. Encoded protein: CASSPTSYNEQFF.

This clone was seen only once. The chain's CDR3 is CASSLARTGWGRGYQETQYF. CDR3 in DNA: TGTGCCAGCAGCTTAGCCAGGACAGGATGGGGTAGGGGGTACCAAGAGACCCAGTACTTC. The chain combines TRBV11-3 with TRBJ2-5; 7 bases line up with TRBD1. The CDR3 totals 20 residues. Germline trimming cut 1 base from V and 0 bases from J; bases unmatched to any gene: 17. CDR1 and CDR2 from the germline V gene are SGHNT and YENEEA.

The chain uses TRBV28 and TRBJ1-5; perhaps TRBD1 as D (5 bases). This CDR3 has 15 residues. Germline V gene data show CDR1 as MDHEN and CDR2 as SYDVKM. V lost 1 base and J 2 bases, leaving 9 bases between the germline ends. The CDR3 DNA reads as TGTGCCAGCAGTTTATCTGGGGCGCGCAATCAGCCCCAGCATTTT. Its translation: CASSLSGARNQPQHF.